These 23 T cell receptor beta chains came from one sample sequenced in a study of a mutant IDH1 vaccine in newly diagnosed glioma. Some clones are missing from TCRdb's copy, which holds only in-frame ones; the method was immunoSEQ multiplex PCR. The sample contains some 35,000 clones, 65% to 85% of which appear only once. As for time point: week 47, end of study. A single vaccine dose contained 300 ug of mutant IDH1 20-mer peptide, and topical imiquimod was used with it. These receptors' antigens are unknown. Sequenced here: PBMCs, sampled from a glioma patient whose treatment included an IDH1 peptide vaccine. Every receptor here comes from a man between 35 and 55 years old with glioma.

The chain has TRBV6-1 and TRBJ1-5; 7 nucleotides line up with TRBD1. Unmatched junction bases numbered 8, after V lost 9 bases and J lost 0 bases. The germline gives CDR1 MNHNS, CDR2 SASEGT. CDR3 length: 15 residues. The CDR3, as DNA: TGTGCCAGTGACAGGGTGGAGGCTAGCAATCAGCCCCAGCATTTT. Translation: CASDRVEASNQPQHF.

This clone was observed a few times. The V gene is TRBV19, the J gene TRBJ1-3, with 7 bases lining up with TRBD1. The germline gives CDR1 LNHDA, CDR2 SQIVND (reference sequence). This CDR3 region has 16 residues. V lost 7 bases to trimming and J lost 0 bases; unmatched junction nucleotides: 9. The CDR3 loop is CASTLDRFSSGNTIYF. In DNA, the CDR3 is TGTGCCAGTACCTTGGACAGGTTTTCCTCTGGAAACACCATATATTTT. Looking up the rest from reference TRBV19 and TRBJ1-3 gives the full variable domain: DGGITQSPKYLFRKEGQNVTLSCEQNLNHDAMYWYRQDPGQGLRLIYYSQIVNDFQKGDIAEGYSVSREKKESFPLTVTSAQKNPTAFYLCASTLDRFSSGNTIYFGEGSWLTVV.

J is TRBJ1-2 and V is TRBV11-2; 9 bases align to TRBD1. Germline V CDR1 and CDR2: SGHAT, FQNNGV. The ends lost 2 bases at V and 1 base at J; junction bases unmatched: 2. The CDR3 has 15 residues. Here the CDR3 reads CASSLRDRDNYGYTF. The CDR3 DNA reads TGTGCCAGCAGCTTAAGGGACAGGGATAACTATGGCTACACCTTC.

The rearrangement joins TRBV5-8 to TRBJ1-5; 7 bases map to TRBD1. From germline, CDR1 is SGHTS and CDR2 YDEGEE. The CDR3 covers 18 residues. The trim removed 2 bases at V and 2 bases at J, leaving 13 bases unmatched. The CDR3 loop reads CASSFGTSTGNGNQPQHF. The CDR3 bases are TGTGCCAGCAGCTTTGGTACGTCGACAGGGAATGGCAATCAGCCCCAGCATTTT.

The chain combines TRBV6-5 with TRBJ1-2; perhaps TRBD1 as D (6 bases). This CDR3 contains 13 residues. Germline CDR1 is MNHEY and CDR2 is SVGAGI. The V end was cut by 6 bases, the J end by 2 bases, with 10 bases between. CDR3 loop: CASSPGANYGYTF. The CDR3 coding sequence is TGTGCCAGCAGCCCAGGGGCGAACTATGGCTACACCTTC.

The chain's CDR3 is CATSGWREASTDNEQFF. The CDR3 bases are TGTGCCACCAGTGGATGGCGGGAGGCCTCAACAGACAATGAGCAGTTCTTC. The chain joins TRBV15 to TRBJ2-1, with TRBD2 identical over 8 bases. V trimming: 6 bases; J trimming: 5 bases; junction bases outside the gene matches: 15. Germline V CDR1 and CDR2: LNHNV, YYDKDF (reference sequence). CDR3 size: 17 residues.

The rearrangement uses TRBV7-8 and TRBJ2-3; D is possibly TRBD2 (5 bases). Germline V gene lookup returns CDR1 SGHVS and CDR2 FQNEAQ. The V and J ends lost 0 bases and 5 bases respectively, with 15 bases between them. This CDR3 has 16 residues. DNA for the CDR3: TGTGCCAGCAGCTTAGCCATCGGAGGTTTTAAAGATACGCAGTATTTT. Protein sequence: CASSLAIGGFKDTQYF.

The J gene is TRBJ2-7, the V gene TRBV11-2, with D possibly matching TRBD2 (6 bases). The V and J ends lost 5 bases and 0 bases respectively, with 17 bases between them. Germline assignment: CDR1 SGHAT and CDR2 FQNNGV. This CDR3 has 16 amino acids. In nucleotides, the CDR3 is TGTGCCAGCAGCCTCCCCGAGCGGGCATACTCCTACGAGCAGTACTTC. The encoded protein is CASSLPERAYSYEQYF.

This clone occurred a few times. The chain has TRBV19 and TRBJ1-3; perhaps TRBD1 as D (6 bases). CDR1 and CDR2 from the germline V gene are LNHDA and SQIVND (reference sequence). V gave up 10 bases and J gave up 0 bases, with 16 bases separating them. CDR3 size: 15 residues. CDR3 sequence reads: CATREGRGSGNTIYF. CDR3 sequence (DNA): TGTGCCACCCGAGAGGGCAGGGGCTCTGGAAACACCATATATTTT.

The chain employs TRBV5-1 and TRBJ2-1, with D perhaps TRBD2 (6 bases). V lost 6 bases, J lost 9 bases, and 10 bases lay in between. The CDR3 is 11 amino acids. CDR1 is SGHRS, CDR2 YFSETQ, per germline. This CDR3 reads CASISGTEQFF. In DNA form, the CDR3 reads TGCGCCAGCATTAGCGGCACTGAGCAGTTCTTC.

The chain joins TRBV15 to TRBJ2-3; TRBD2 aligns across 11 bases. This CDR3 has 16 residues. The V and J ends lost 8 bases and 2 bases, in that order; junction bases with no gene match: 9. Germline-derived CDR1 and CDR2 are LNHNV and YYDKDF (reference sequence). The DNA for the CDR3 is TGTGCCACCGGAGGGACTAGCGGACAAAACACAGATACGCAGTATTTT. As protein: CATGGTSGQNTDTQYF.

V and J are TRBV11-3 and TRBJ1-1, with D perhaps TRBD1 (5 bases). V was cut by 1 base and J by 4 bases, with 13 bases left in between. Germline V CDR1 and CDR2: SGHNT, YENEEA. CDR3 length equals 15 residues. CDR3 sequence: CASSLGGQGITEAFF. CDR3 DNA: TGTGCCAGCAGCTTAGGAGGGCAGGGAATCACTGAAGCTTTCTTT.

The rearrangement joins TRBV13 to TRBJ2-7; 9 bases fit TRBD2. With 4 bases clipped from V and 2 bases from J, the junction kept 6 bases outside the gene matches. CDR1 PRHDT and CDR2 FYEKMQ come from the germline V gene (reference sequence). The CDR3 length is 15 residues. CDR3: CASSSLGLAAYEQYF. CDR3 DNA sequence: TGTGCCAGCAGCTCCCTGGGACTAGCAGCCTACGAGCAGTACTTC.

This clone was counted only a few times. V and J are TRBV21-1 and TRBJ1-2. TRBV21-1 is marked as a pseudogene. CDR3 size: 15 residues. CDR3 residues: CASRTKEGSLDGYTF. The CDR3 nucleotides are TGTGCCAGCAGAACCAAAGAGGGTAGCTTAGATGGCTACACCTTC.

This chain joins TRBV19 and TRBJ1-1; no clear D. The CDR3 runs to 15 residues. Trimming pared 1 base from V and 2 bases from J, leaving 11 bases between. Germline V gives CDR1 LNHDA, CDR2 SQIVND (reference sequence). In nucleotides, the CDR3 is TGTGCCAGTAGTATAGGCGGCTCCCGAAACACTGAAGCTTTCTTT. It translates to CASSIGGSRNTEAFF.

The chain couples TRBV5-6 to TRBJ2-3, with D possibly called TRBD1 or TRBD2 (5 bases each). The ends were cut back, 2 bases at V and 4 bases at J, with 20 bases in the middle. CDR3 size: 17 residues. Looked up from germline, CDR1 is SGHDT and CDR2 is YYEEEE. CDR3 loop: CASSFRSSRALADTQYF. The DNA of the CDR3 is TGTGCCAGCAGCTTTAGATCTAGCAGGGCCCTTGCAGATACGCAGTATTTT. Full variable domain (outside the CDR3, taken from reference TRBV5-6 and TRBJ2-3): DAGVTQSPTHLIKTRGQQVTLRCSPKSGHDTVSWYQQALGQGPQFIFQYYEEEERQRGNFPDRFSGHQFPNYSSELNVNALLLGDSALYLCASSFRSSRALADTQYFGPGTRLTVL.

This chain joins TRBV5-1 and TRBJ2-7, with 10 bases that match TRBD2. Germline V gene lookup returns CDR1 SGHRS and CDR2 YFSETQ. The junction had 10 bases not matched to a gene; V was cut back by 4 bases and J by 0 bases. CDR3 length: 17 amino acids. The CDR3 loop reads CASSLARQREGSYEQYF. The CDR3 DNA reads TGCGCCAGCAGCCTCGCCAGGCAGCGGGAGGGCTCCTACGAGCAGTACTTC. The whole variable domain, filled in from reference TRBV5-1 and TRBJ2-7, reads KAGVTQTPRYLIKTRGQQVTLSCSPISGHRSVSWYQQTPGQGLQFLFEYFSETQRNKGNFPGRFSGRQFSNSRSEMNVSTLELGDSALYLCASSLARQREGSYEQYFGPGTRLTVT.

This chain connects TRBV2 to TRBJ2-5; a possible D gene is TRBD2 (6 bases). Germline V gives CDR1 SNHLY, CDR2 FYNNEI. The CDR3 spans 14 residues. The V end was cut by 2 bases, the J end by 3 bases, with 10 bases between. DNA for the CDR3: TGTGCCAGCAGTGAACTCCGGGAGAAAGAGACCCAGTACTTC. Its translation: CASSELREKETQYF.

This chain joins TRBV4-1 and TRBJ2-7, with 13 bases fitting TRBD2. With V trimmed by 3 bases and J by 0 bases, 11 bases remained unmatched. This CDR3 has 19 residues. Germline-derived CDR1 and CDR2 are MGHRA and YSYEKL. Here the CDR3 reads CASSHVPGLAGRGSYEQYF. CDR3 nucleotide sequence: TGCGCCAGCAGCCATGTCCCGGGACTAGCGGGAAGGGGCTCCTACGAGCAGTACTTC.

The chain joins TRBV5-6 to TRBJ1-1; perhaps TRBD1 as D (5 bases). CDR1 is SGHDT, CDR2 YYEEEE, per germline. The V end was cut by 6 bases, the J end by 4 bases, with 16 bases between. The CDR3 is made up of 14 amino acids. The CDR3 reads CASTLRARGTEAFF. The CDR3 nucleotides are TGTGCCAGCACCCTCCGAGCGAGGGGCACTGAAGCTTTCTTT.

This clone was observed a single time. Within the sample, other DNA sequences also encode this same CDR3. The gene calls are TRBV2 and TRBJ2-7, with a weak D call TRBD2 (7 bases). The germline V and J ends were trimmed by 8 bases and 7 bases, with 33 bases remaining between them. Germline CDR1 SNHLY, CDR2 FYNNEI. This CDR3 comprises 18 residues. The CDR3 is CASQGGENLAALGGEQYF. CDR3 sequence (DNA): TGTGCCAGCCAAGGGGGGGAAAACCTAGCGGCCCTGGGGGGGGAGCAGTACTTC.

V and J are TRBV9 and TRBJ2-3, with D perhaps given as TRBD1 or TRBD2 (6 bases each). Germline V gene sequence: CDR1 SGDLS, CDR2 YYNGEE. Trimming shortened V by 0 bases and J by 0 bases, and 14 bases separated the two germline ends. This CDR3 is 17 amino acids long. The CDR3, as DNA: TGTGCCAGCAGCGTAGACGGGGGCCCGGCTAGCACAGATACGCAGTATTTT. This encodes CASSVDGGPASTDTQYF. Full variable domain (missing parts from reference TRBV9 and TRBJ2-3): DSGVTQTPKHLITATGQRVTLRCSPRSGDLSVYWYQQSLDQGLQFLIQYYNGEERAKGNILERFSAQQFPDLHSELNLSSLELGDSALYFCASSVDGGPASTDTQYFGPGTRLTVL.

CDR3 nucleotides: TGCGCCAGCAGCCACCACGGAAGGAATCATGGCTACACCTTC. Its translation is CASSHHGRNHGYTF. The gene calls are TRBV4-1 and TRBJ1-2, with unresolved D. The germline V gene has CDR1 MGHRA and CDR2 YSYEKL. With 3 bases removed from V and 6 bases from J, the gap between germline ends came to 14 bases. The length of the CDR3 is 14 residues.